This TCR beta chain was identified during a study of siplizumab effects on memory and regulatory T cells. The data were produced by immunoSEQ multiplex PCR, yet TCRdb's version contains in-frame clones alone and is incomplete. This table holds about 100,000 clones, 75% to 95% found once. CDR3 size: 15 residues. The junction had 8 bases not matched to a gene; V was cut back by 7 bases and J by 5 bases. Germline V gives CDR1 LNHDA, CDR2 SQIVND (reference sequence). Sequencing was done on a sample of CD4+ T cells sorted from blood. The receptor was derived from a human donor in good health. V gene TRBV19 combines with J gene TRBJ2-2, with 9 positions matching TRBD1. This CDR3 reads CASNRQGVETGELFF. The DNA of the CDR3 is TGTGCCAGTAATAGACAGGGGGTAGAGACCGGGGAGCTGTTTTTT. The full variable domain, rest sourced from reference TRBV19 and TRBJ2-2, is DGGITQSPKYLFRKEGQNVTLSCEQNLNHDAMYWYRQDPGQGLRLIYYSQIVNDFQKGDIAEGYSVSREKKESFPLTVTSAQKNPTAFYLCASNRQGVETGELFFGEGSRLTVL.